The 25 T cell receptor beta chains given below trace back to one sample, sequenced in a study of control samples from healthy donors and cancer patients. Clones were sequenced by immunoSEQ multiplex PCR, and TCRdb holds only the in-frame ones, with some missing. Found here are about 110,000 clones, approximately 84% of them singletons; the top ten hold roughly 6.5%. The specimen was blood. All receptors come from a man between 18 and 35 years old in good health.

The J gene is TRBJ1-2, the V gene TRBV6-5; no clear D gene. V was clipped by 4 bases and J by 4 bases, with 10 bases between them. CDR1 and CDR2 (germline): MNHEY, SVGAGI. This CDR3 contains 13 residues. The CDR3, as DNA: TGTGCCAGCAGTTTTTCCCTTAGCTATGGCTACACCTTC. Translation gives CASSFSLSYGYTF.

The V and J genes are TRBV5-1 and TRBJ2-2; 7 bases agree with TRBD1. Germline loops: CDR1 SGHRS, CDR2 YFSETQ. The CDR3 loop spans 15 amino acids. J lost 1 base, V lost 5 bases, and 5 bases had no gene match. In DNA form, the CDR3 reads TGCGCCAGCAGAGAGACAGGGATGAACACCGGGGAGCTGTTTTTT. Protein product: CASRETGMNTGELFF. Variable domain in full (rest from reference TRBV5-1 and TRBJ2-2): KAGVTQTPRYLIKTRGQQVTLSCSPISGHRSVSWYQQTPGQGLQFLFEYFSETQRNKGNFPGRFSGRQFSNSRSEMNVSTLELGDSALYLCASRETGMNTGELFFGEGSRLTVL.

Here the CDR3 DNA reads TGTGCCAGCAGAGCAATGATGGGCAATCAGCCCCAGCATTTT. It encodes CASRAMMGNQPQHF. The chain recombines TRBV6-5 with TRBJ1-5; D is uncertain. Trimming left V 6 bases short and J 2 bases short, with 11 bases between. The CDR3 sequence is 14 residues long. Germline loops: CDR1 MNHEY, CDR2 SVGAGI.

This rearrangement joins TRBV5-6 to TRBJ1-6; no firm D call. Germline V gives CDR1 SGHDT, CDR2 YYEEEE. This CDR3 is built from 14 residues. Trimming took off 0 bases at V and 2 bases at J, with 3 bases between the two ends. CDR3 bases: TGTGCCAGCAGCTTGGGGACCTATAATTCACCCCTCCACTTT. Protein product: CASSLGTYNSPLHF.

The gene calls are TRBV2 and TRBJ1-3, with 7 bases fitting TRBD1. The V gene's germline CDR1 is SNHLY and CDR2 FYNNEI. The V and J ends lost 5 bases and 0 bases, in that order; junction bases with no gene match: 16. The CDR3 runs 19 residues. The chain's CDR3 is CASSKGATGRPNSGNTIYF. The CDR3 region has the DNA TGTGCCAGCAGTAAAGGGGCGACAGGGAGGCCTAACTCTGGAAACACCATATATTTT.

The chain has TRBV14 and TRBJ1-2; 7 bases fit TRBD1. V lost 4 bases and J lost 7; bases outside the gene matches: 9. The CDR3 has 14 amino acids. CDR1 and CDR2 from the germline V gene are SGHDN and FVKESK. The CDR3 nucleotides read TGTGCCAGCAGCCCAAACAGGGGATCGGGTGGCTACACCTTC. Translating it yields CASSPNRGSGGYTF.

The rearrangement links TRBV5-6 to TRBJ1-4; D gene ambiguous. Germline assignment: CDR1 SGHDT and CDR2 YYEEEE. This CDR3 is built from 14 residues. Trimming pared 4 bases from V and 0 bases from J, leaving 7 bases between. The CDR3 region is CASSIPATNEKLFF. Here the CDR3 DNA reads TGTGCCAGCAGCATCCCTGCAACTAATGAAAAACTGTTTTTT.

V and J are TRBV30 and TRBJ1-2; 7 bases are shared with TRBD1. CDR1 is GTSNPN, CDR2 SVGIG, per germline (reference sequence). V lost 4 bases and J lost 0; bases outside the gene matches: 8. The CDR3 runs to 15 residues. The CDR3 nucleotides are TGTGCCTGGACTGAAGGACAGGCAGCTAACTATGGCTACACCTTC. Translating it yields CAWTEGQAANYGYTF.

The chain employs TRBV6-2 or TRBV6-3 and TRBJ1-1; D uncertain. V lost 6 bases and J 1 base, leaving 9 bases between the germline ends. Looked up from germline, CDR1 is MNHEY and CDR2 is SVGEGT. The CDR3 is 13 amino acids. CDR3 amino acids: CASSRDENTEAFF. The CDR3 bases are TGTGCCAGCAGCCGCGACGAGAACACTGAAGCTTTCTTT.

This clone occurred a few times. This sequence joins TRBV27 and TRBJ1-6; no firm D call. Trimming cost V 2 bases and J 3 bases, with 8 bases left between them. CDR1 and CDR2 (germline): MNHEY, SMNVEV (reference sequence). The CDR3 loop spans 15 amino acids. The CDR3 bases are TGTGCCAGCAGTTTACGGTGGAACTATAATTCACCCCTCCACTTT. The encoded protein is CASSLRWNYNSPLHF.

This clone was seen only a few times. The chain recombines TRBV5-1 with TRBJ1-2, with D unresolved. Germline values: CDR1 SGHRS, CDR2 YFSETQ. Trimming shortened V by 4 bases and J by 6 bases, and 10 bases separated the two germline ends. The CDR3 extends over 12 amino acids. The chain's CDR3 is CASSVDLDGYTF. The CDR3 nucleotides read TGCGCCAGCAGCGTTGACTTGGATGGCTACACCTTC.

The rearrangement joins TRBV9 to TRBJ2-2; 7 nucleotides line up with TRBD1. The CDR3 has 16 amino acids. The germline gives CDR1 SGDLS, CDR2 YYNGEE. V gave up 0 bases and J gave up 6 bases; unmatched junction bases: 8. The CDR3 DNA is TGTGCCAGCAGCGTAGACTACAGGGGCACGGCCGGGGAGCTGTTTTTT. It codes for CASSVDYRGTAGELFF.

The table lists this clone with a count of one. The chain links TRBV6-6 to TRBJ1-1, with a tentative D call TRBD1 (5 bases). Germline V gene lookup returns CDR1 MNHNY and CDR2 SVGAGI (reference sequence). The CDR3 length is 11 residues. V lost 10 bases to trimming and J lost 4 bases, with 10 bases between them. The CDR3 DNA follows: TGTGCCACCGAGAGGGGCACTGAAGCTTTCTTT. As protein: CATERGTEAFF.

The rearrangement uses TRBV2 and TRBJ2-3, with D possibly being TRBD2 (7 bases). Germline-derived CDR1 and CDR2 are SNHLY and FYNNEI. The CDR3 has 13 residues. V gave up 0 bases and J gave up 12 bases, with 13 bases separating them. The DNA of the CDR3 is TGTGCCAGCAGTGAAGCTAGGGGGGGGGCCCAGTATTTT. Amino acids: CASSEARGGAQYF.

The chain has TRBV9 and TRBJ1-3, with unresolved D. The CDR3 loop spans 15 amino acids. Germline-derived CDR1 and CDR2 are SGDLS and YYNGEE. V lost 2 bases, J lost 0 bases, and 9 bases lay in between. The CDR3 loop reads CASSVGVDSGNTIYF. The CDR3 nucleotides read TGTGCCAGCAGCGTCGGGGTAGACTCTGGAAACACCATATATTTT.

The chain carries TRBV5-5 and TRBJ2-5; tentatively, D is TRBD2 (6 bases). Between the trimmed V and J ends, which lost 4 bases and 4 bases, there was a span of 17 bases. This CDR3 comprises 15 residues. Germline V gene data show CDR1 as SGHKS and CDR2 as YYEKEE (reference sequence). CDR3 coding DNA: TGTGCCAGCAGCGTCGGACACCTGGGGGGAGAGACCCAGTACTTC. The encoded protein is CASSVGHLGGETQYF.

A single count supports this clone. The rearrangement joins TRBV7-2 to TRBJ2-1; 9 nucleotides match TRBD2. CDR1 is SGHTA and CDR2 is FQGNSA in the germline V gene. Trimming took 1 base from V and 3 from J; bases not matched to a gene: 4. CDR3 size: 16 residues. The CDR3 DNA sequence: TGTGCCAGCAGCTTAGGACGCGGGGGGGTCTACAATGAGCAGTTCTTC. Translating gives CASSLGRGGVYNEQFF.

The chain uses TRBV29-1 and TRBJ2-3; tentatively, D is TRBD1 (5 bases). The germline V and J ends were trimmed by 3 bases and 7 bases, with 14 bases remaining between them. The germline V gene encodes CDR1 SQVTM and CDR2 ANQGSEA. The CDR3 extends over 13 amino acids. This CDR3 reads CSVEQGPPYTQYF. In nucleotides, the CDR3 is TGCAGCGTTGAGCAGGGTCCCCCTTATACGCAGTATTTT.

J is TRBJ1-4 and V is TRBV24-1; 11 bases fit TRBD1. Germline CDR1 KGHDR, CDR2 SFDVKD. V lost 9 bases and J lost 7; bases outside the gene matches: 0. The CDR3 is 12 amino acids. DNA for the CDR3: TGTGCCACCGGGACAGGGGGTGAAAAACTGTTTTTT. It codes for CATGTGGEKLFF.

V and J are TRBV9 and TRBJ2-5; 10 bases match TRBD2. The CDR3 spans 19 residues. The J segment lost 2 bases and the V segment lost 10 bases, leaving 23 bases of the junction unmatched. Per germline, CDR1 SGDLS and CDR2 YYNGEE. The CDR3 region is CAAHPPLRNKAGGQETQYF. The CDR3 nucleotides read TGTGCCGCCCACCCCCCCCTCCGGAACAAAGCGGGGGGGCAAGAGACCCAGTACTTC. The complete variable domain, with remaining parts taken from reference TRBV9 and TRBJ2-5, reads DSGVTQTPKHLITATGQRVTLRCSPRSGDLSVYWYQQSLDQGLQFLIQYYNGEERAKGNILERFSAQQFPDLHSELNLSSLELGDSALYFCAAHPPLRNKAGGQETQYFGPGTRLLVL.

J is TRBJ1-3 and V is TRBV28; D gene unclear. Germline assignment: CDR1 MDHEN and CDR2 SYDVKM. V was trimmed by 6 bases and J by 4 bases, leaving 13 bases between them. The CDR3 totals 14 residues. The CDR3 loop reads CASSPWTAGNTIYF. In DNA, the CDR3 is TGTGCCAGCAGCCCCTGGACGGCCGGAAACACCATATATTTT.

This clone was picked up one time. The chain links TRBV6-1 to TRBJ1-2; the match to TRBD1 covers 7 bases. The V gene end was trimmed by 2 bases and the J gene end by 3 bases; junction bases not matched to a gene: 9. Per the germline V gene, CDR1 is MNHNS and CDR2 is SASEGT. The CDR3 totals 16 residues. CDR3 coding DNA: TGTGCCAGCAGTGAATTTAGGTCAGGGGGAGACTATGGCTACACCTTC. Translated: CASSEFRSGGDYGYTF.

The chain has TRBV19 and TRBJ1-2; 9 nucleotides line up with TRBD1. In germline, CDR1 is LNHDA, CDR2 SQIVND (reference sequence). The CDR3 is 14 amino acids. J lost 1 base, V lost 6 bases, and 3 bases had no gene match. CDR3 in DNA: TGTGCCAGTAGCCCGGACAGGGGTAACTATGGCTACACCTTC. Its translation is CASSPDRGNYGYTF. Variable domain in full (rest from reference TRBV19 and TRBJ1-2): DGGITQSPKYLFRKEGQNVTLSCEQNLNHDAMYWYRQDPGQGLRLIYYSQIVNDFQKGDIAEGYSVSREKKESFPLTVTSAQKNPTAFYLCASSPDRGNYGYTFGSGTRLTVV.

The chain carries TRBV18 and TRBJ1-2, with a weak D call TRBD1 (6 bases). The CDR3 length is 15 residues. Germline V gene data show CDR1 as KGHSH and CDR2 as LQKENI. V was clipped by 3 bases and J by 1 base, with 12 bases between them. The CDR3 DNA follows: TGTGCCAGCTCACCGGAACAGGGAAATAACTATGGCTACACCTTC. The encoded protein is CASSPEQGNNYGYTF.

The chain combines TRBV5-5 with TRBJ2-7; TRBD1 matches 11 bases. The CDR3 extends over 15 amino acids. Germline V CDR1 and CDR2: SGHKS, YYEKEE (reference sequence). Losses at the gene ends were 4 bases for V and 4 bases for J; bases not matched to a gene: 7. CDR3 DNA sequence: TGTGCCAGCAGCCGGTATAGGGACAGGGGGTACGAGCAGTACTTC. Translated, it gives CASSRYRDRGYEQYF.